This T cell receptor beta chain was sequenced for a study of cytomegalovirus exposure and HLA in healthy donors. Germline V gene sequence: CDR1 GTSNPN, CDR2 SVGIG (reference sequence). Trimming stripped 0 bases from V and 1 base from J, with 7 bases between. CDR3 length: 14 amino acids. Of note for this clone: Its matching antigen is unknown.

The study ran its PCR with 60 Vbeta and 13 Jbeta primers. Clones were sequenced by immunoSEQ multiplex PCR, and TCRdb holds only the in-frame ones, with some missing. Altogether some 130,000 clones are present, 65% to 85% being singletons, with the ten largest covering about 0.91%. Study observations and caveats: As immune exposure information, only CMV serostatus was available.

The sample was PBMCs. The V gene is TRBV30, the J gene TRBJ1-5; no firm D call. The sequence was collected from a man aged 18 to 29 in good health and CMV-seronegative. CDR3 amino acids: CAWSVQSSNQPQHF. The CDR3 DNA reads TGTGCCTGGAGTGTACAATCGAGCAATCAGCCCCAGCATTTT.